This TCR beta chain emerged from a study of blood T cell repertoires in COVID-19. Overall study context: PBMCs, B-cell-depleted T cells, or T cells were the source of the cDNA or gDNA that made up the material.

Source study methods: Estimates of nucleated cell counts were drawn from the amplification of reference gene primers. The assay was immunoSEQ multiplex PCR, and TCRdb's table has in-frame clones only and misses some. The V and J calls and clone size come from that table; D and trimming were worked out from the DNA. Of about 220,000 clones listed, around 80% are singletons. With termini counted, the CDR3 has 16 amino acids. The germline CDR1 and CDR2 sequences are SGHVS and FQNEAQ. To note about this clone: The limits of the CDR3 on the DNA are not certain, so only TCRdb's listed CDR3 is given.

Sequenced: peripheral blood. The sequence was obtained from a woman in her 70s with acute or convalescent COVID-19. The chain is built from TRBV7-8 and TRBJ1-5; the table calls TRBD1, which could not be checked here. The CDR3 spells CASSPRQYFGNQPQHF.